The sequence of this TCR beta chain was determined in a study of neurological immune-mediated disorders. Points from the study as a whole: There were no CDR3 amino acid sequences shared by expanded clones across subjects, a result suggesting private repertoires in all groups. It was the repertoires of 18 of 34 multiple sclerosis patients that phylogenetic grouping placed in one related-CDR3 cluster, which is a possible signature.

The cDNA came from 5'RACE, which used 10-nucleotide random UMIs. TCRdb reanalysed the 5' RACE reads using MiXCR and keeps one entry per CDR3 protein. The table includes tens of thousands of distinct CDR3 sequences, 2.5% to 3% detected once. This clonotype was counted many times. Its antigen is as yet unknown. Germline V gene lookup returns CDR1 SEHNR and CDR2 FQNEAQ (reference sequence). Trimming took off 6 bases at V and 4 bases at J, with 16 bases between the two ends. This CDR3 is built from 15 residues. The material sequenced was PBMCs. The source is a woman aged 30 to 39 with multiple sclerosis. The chain uses TRBV7-9 and TRBJ2-1; tentatively, D is TRBD2 (6 bases). This chain's CDR3 is CASRRLVGGYNEQFF. The CDR3 coding sequence is TGTGCCAGCAGGAGACTAGTCGGAGGGTACAATGAGCAGTTCTTC. The whole variable domain, remainder taken from reference TRBV7-9 and TRBJ2-1, is DTGVSQNPRHKITKRGQNVTFRCDPISEHNRLYWYRQTLGQGPEFLTYFQNEAQLEKSRLLSDRFSAERPKGSFSTLEIQRTEQGDSAMYLCASRRLVGGYNEQFFGPGTRLTVL.